Listed below are T cell receptor beta chains from one sample, sequenced in a study of breast tumors, draining lymph nodes, adjacent tissues. MiXCR, run by TCRdb on the multiplex PCR reads, gives a single entry per CDR3 protein. The profile shows about 25,000 distinct CDR3 sequences, roughly 21% of them singletons. The sample was breast tumor tissue. Receptors were obtained from a female donor with breast cancer. Some clones in this sample may be carry-over from other donors' samples. The CDR3 runs from the conserved cysteine through the conserved F or W. A D gene is named only where the DNA matches it firmly. Only some rows state a clone size, as once, few, many or a class for expanded clones.

D	V	J	size	CDR3	DNA
NA	TRBV30	TRBJ2-7	many	CAWSAGSLVGEQYF	TGTGCCTGGAGTGCGGGAAGTCTCGTGGGCGAGCAGTACTTC
TRBD1	TRBV5-1	TRBJ1-2	many	CASSSRQGDGYTF	TGCGCCAGCAGCTCCCGACAGGGTGATGGCTACACCTTC
NA	TRBV6-5	TRBJ2-5	many	CASRKRPSERETQYF	TGTGCCAGCAGAAAACGGCCTAGCGAAAGGGAGACCCAGTACTTC
TRBD2	TRBV19	TRBJ2-1	many	CASSISGNRGNEQFF	TGTGCCAGTAGTATTAGCGGGAATAGGGGCAATGAGCAGTTCTTC
NA	TRBV2	TRBJ2-7	many	CASSEEGQQYF	TGTGCCAGCAGTGAAGAGGGGCAGCAGTACTTC
NA	TRBV12-3/TRBV12-4	TRBJ1-5	many	CASTRGRINQPQHF	TGTGCCAGCACCCGGGGCAGGATCAATCAGCCCCAGCATTTT
NA	TRBV5-1	TRBJ1-4	NA	CASSLGFEKLFF	TGCGCCAGCAGCTTGGGGTTTGAAAAACTGTTTTTT
NA	TRBV9	TRBJ2-2	many	CASSVYGDHTGELFF	TGTGCCAGCAGCGTGTACGGGGACCATACCGGGGAGCTGTTTTTT
TRBD2	TRBV5-1	TRBJ2-3	NA	CASSSLAGVTDTQYF	TGCGCCAGCAGCTCTCTAGCGGGAGTCACAGATACGCAGTATTTT
NA	TRBV20-1	TRBJ1-5	NA	CSARVPVRQRALQPQHF	TGCAGTGCTAGAGTCCCCGTACGACAGAGGGCCCTTCAGCCCCAGCATTTT
TRBD2	TRBV29-1	TRBJ2-3	many	CSVVIAGGSTDTQYF	TGCAGCGTTGTAATCGCGGGGGGGAGCACAGATACGCAGTATTTT
TRBD2	TRBV7-9	TRBJ2-7	many	CASSLGFGGLAEIYEQYF	TGTGCCAGCAGCTTAGGTTTTGGGGGACTAGCGGAGATCTACGAGCAGTACTTC
TRBD1	TRBV30	TRBJ2-7	many	CAWSWGQFYEQYF	TGTGCCTGGAGTTGGGGACAGTTCTACGAGCAGTACTTC
NA	TRBV28	TRBJ1-2	many	CASSLRLEGYGYTF	TGTGCCAGCAGTTTAAGGCTGGAGGGCTATGGCTACACCTTC
TRBD1	TRBV28	TRBJ1-2	few	CASSVNPGQGSGYTF	TGTGCCAGCAGTGTCAACCCGGGACAGGGATCCGGCTACACCTTC
NA	TRBV19	TRBJ1-4	NA	CASSMGVATNEKLFF	TGTGCCAGTAGTATGGGAGTTGCAACTAATGAAAAACTGTTTTTT
TRBD1	TRBV30	TRBJ1-4	NA	CAWSVQGTATNEKLFF	TGTGCCTGGAGTGTTCAGGGGACAGCAACTAATGAAAAACTGTTTTTT
NA	TRBV29-1	TRBJ2-1	many	CSVGDWGPNEQFF	TGCAGCGTTGGGGATTGGGGCCCCAATGAGCAGTTCTTC
NA	TRBV19	TRBJ1-4	many	CASIRAAATNEKLFF	TGTGCCAGTATCCGGGCAGCTGCAACTAATGAAAAACTGTTTTTT
NA	TRBV20-1	TRBJ2-1	many	CAVASTNSYNEQFF	TGCGCGGTAGCCTCCACTAACTCCTACAATGAGCAGTTCTTC
TRBD1	TRBV11-2	TRBJ1-5	NA	CASSLDFYPGTGGYYSNQPQHF	TGTGCCAGCAGCTTAGACTTCTACCCCGGGACAGGGGGCTATTATAGCAATCAGCCCCAGCATTTT
TRBD1	TRBV20-1	TRBJ1-2	many	CSAKGQGANYGYTF	TGCAGTGCTAAAGGACAGGGGGCAAACTATGGCTACACCTTC
TRBD1	TRBV7-8	TRBJ2-2	many	CASSSTGGEHYGELFF	TGTGCCAGCAGCTCCACAGGGGGCGAACATTACGGGGAGCTGTTTTTT
TRBD2	TRBV28	TRBJ2-1	NA	CASSPTSGRASISLSSYNEQFF	TGTGCCAGCAGCCCGACTAGCGGGAGGGCCTCAATTTCCTTGAGCTCCTACAATGAGCAGTTCTTC
TRBD1	TRBV28	TRBJ2-1	NA	CASSLWGTGGNDNEQFF	TGTGCCAGCAGTTTATGGGGTACAGGGGGCAATGACAATGAGCAGTTCTTC
NA	TRBV12-5	TRBJ2-7	many	CASGIKVPDCRGFYEQYF	TGTGCTAGTGGTATCAAGGTCCCGGATTGCCGCGGCTTCTACGAGCAGTACTTC
TRBD1	TRBV5-8	TRBJ1-2	many	CASSLGDSSYGYTF	TGTGCCAGCAGCTTGGGGGACAGCTCCTATGGCTACACCTTC
NA	TRBV19	TRBJ1-3	many	CASSGRDSSGNTIYF	TGTGCCAGTAGCGGCCGCGACAGCTCTGGAAACACCATATATTTT
TRBD2	TRBV6-6	TRBJ2-7	NA	CASTQPGEGKDEQYF	TGTGCCAGCACACAACCCGGGGAGGGAAAGGACGAGCAGTACTTC
TRBD2	TRBV5-1	TRBJ2-7	many	CASELGLAGSEQYF	TGCGCCAGCGAGCTAGGACTAGCGGGAAGCGAGCAGTACTTC
NA	TRBV5-6	TRBJ2-2	many	CASSLEVPGELFF	TGTGCCAGCAGCTTGGAGGTTCCCGGGGAGCTGTTTTTT
TRBD1	TRBV29-1	TRBJ1-2	many	CSVLTRDRVPYRYTF	TGCAGCGTTCTAACCCGGGACAGGGTCCCCTATCGCTACACCTTC
TRBD1	TRBV2	TRBJ2-2	many	CASSGQGIRATGELFF	TGTGCCAGCAGTGGACAGGGAATCCGGGCTACCGGGGAGCTGTTTTTT
NA	TRBV4-2	TRBJ1-1	NA	CASSQTGRAFF	TGTGCCAGCAGCCAAACAGGGAGGGCTTTCTTT
TRBD2	TRBV28	TRBJ2-1	NA	CASSLAGKDEQFF	TGTGCCAGCAGTCTAGCGGGAAAGGATGAGCAGTTCTTC
NA	TRBV5-1	TRBJ2-2	many	CASSLDSNTGELFF	TGCGCCAGCAGCTTGGATTCGAACACCGGGGAGCTGTTTTTT
NA	TRBV7-9	TRBJ2-1	many	CASSLVLGGEQFF	TGTGCCAGCAGCTTAGTTCTAGGGGGTGAGCAGTTCTTC
TRBD2	TRBV5-1	TRBJ2-5	many	CASSLGSGWEETQYF	TGCGCCAGCAGCTTGGGTAGCGGGTGGGAGGAGACCCAGTACTTC
NA	TRBV6-5	TRBJ1-6	many	CASSRTGRNNSPLHF	TGTGCCAGCAGTCGAACGGGGCGGAATAATTCACCCCTCCACTTT
NA	TRBV19	TRBJ1-2	many	CASQDNYGYTF	TGTGCCAGTCAGGATAACTATGGCTACACCTTC